This TCR beta chain was sequenced for a study of prognosis after radiotherapy for stage I lung cancer (dated by TCRdb to the early 2020s). Context from the whole study: Between early 2018 and early 2019, under 20 stage I NSCLC patients were enrolled in Nanjing, China. No patient received concurrent therapy alongside SBRT. After SBRT, distant metastases developed in about 20% of the 19 patients at a median of approximately seven months, while the remaining 15 patients had no significant progression. The study sequenced some 38 blood samples from roughly 19 patients, one before and one after SBRT per patient. Tumor histology was squamous cell carcinoma in more than 5 patients and adenocarcinoma in roughly 12. Every patient was regarded as medically inoperable, because of comorbidities in about 12 cases and refusal of surgery in over five cases. Newly diagnosed primary stage I lung tumors were present in about 13 patients, and oligometastatic NSCLC after surgical resection of the primary tumor was present in several patients. The study profiled peripheral blood TCR beta repertoires from stage I NSCLC patients before and after stereotactic body radiotherapy and related them to distant failure. The cohort included about a dozen men and several women, with a median age of around 70 years and a range of about 53 to 95 years. SBRT was delivered in 3 to 5 fractions with a biologically effective dose of at least 100 Gy, and image-guided IMRT or VMAT was used for delivery.

All patients had node-negative disease on CT and PET/CT, and none had a history of other malignancies or prior chemotherapy or radiotherapy. At each of two time points, around 6.1 milliliters of peripheral venous blood were collected into EDTA tubes. Ficoll-Paque Plus density-gradient centrifugation was used to isolate PBMCs. Samples were stored at -80°C immediately after collection until analysis. Two rounds of multiplex PCR were used to amplify the TCR beta CDR3 region from genomic DNA. In the first round of PCR, primers specific to each TRBV and TRBJ gene were used, and the primer sequences are filed in Chinese patent CN105087789A. Universal primers were used in the second round of PCR. The Roche High Pure PCR Template Preparation Kit was used to extract genomic DNA from the frozen PBMCs. Libraries were sequenced paired-end with 151 bp reads on an Illumina HiSeq 3000. The authors' pipeline ran thus. CutAdapt was used to discard raw reads that did not contain the multiplex PCR primer sequences. High-quality paired reads were merged into contigs with PEAR. MiXCR assigned TRB V, D and J gene segments to each contig by aligning to reference sequences. To remove sequencing errors, CDR3 sequences were clustered according to base quality and sequence similarity. Shannon entropy, normalized by the natural log of the productive TCR sequence number, served as the measure of diversity. Clonality was defined as one minus Shannon entropy divided by the natural log of the number of unique clonotypes. Progression-free survival cut-offs for repertoire metrics were chosen using the Youden index of ROC curves, with analyses run in R 3.5.3. In TCRdb, the public reads were trimmed at Q25 with fastp and aligned with MiXCR, with productive beta chains retained. Rows with one shared CDR3 protein collapse into an entry with the most common genes and DNA. The V and J calls and clone size are TCRdb's, not the authors'. Within this sample are roughly 13,000 distinct CDR3 sequences, with around 40% of them counted one time only. The top ten constitute around two fifths of the sample.

Remarks on this clonotype: Its binding antigen is unknown. Base-call qualities are not available, and no considerably larger clone is one nucleotide away.

The CDR3, from cysteine to phenylalanine, totals 14 residues. Only the CDR3 region is kept as DNA, spanning 42 bases read in frame from base 1. The germline V gene (reference sequence) sets CDR1 to GTSNPN and CDR2 to SVGIG. Relative to germline, V is 3 bases shorter and J is 5 bases shorter, with 16 bases between their ends. The paper's findings and limits, for the study overall: Whether the expanded TCR clones were tumor-specific was not determined. The study was limited by its small cohort and short follow-up, and the findings require independent validation. A decrease in unique TCR clone counts was observed after SBRT (median about 9,400 before versus several thousand after; Wilcoxon paired P=0.011). None of the reported P values were adjusted for multiple comparisons. Post-SBRT Shannon entropy and its change from baseline were lower in patients who developed distant metastases; baseline Shannon entropy was not associated with metastases. TRBV and TRBJ usage frequencies reportedly varied with metastasis status, involving two V genes at baseline and several V and two J genes after SBRT.

Sequenced material: PBMCs, taken before or after stereotactic body radiation therapy (not recorded which). This sequence was found in a donor at least 50 years old with non-small cell lung cancer. This chain joins TRBV30 to TRBJ2-5; possibly the D gene is TRBD1, per 5 matching bases. The CDR3 protein is CAWSGTSTAETQYF. The DNA reads TGTGCCTGGAGCGGTACTTCGACAGCGGAGACCCAGTACTTC.